This T cell receptor beta chain was obtained from a study of blood T cell repertoires in COVID-19. Whole-study context: The United States, Italy and Spain supplied acute and convalescent COVID-19 samples.

Original data processing: Reference gene primer amplification gave estimated nucleated cell counts. The assay was immunoSEQ multiplex PCR, and TCRdb's table has in-frame clones only and misses some. That table gives V, J and clone size, and the DNA gave D and trimming. The sample lists roughly 71,000 clones; approximately 85% were seen once. The germline V gene encodes CDR1 MDHEN and CDR2 SYDVKM. The CDR3 length is 16 residues. Trimming stripped 4 bases from V and 0 bases from J, with 15 bases between. This TCR was sampled from a man aged 50-60 years with acute or convalescent COVID-19. The sample taken for sequencing was peripheral blood. The chain links TRBV28 to TRBJ1-1, with a tentative D call TRBD1 (6 bases). DNA of the CDR3: TGTGCCAGCAGTTCGACAGGCCTGTTTATGAACACTGAAGCTTTCTTT. It encodes CASSSTGLFMNTEAFF.